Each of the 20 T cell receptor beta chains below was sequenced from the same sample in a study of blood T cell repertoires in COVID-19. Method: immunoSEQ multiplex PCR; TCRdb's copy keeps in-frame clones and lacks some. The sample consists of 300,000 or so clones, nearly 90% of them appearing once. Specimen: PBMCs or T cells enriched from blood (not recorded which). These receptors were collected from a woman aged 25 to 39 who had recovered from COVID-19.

The CDR3 sequence: CASSLEGANGYTF. CDR3 bases: TGTGCCAGCAGCCTCGAAGGGGCCAATGGCTACACCTTC. The chain uses TRBV3-1 (or the pseudogene TRBV3-2) and TRBJ1-2, with TRBD1 as a possible D gene (5 bases). The CDR3 is 13 amino acids. Germline V lookup: CDR1 LGHDT, CDR2 YNNKEL (reference sequence). V shed 4 bases and J shed 6 bases, with 12 bases lying between them.

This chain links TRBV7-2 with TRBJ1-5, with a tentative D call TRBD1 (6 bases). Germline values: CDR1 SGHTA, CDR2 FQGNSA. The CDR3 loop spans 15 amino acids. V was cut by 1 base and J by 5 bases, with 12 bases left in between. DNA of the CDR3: TGTGCCAGCAGCTTAGGGGGGGGCGCCCATCAGCCCCAGCATTTT. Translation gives CASSLGGGAHQPQHF.

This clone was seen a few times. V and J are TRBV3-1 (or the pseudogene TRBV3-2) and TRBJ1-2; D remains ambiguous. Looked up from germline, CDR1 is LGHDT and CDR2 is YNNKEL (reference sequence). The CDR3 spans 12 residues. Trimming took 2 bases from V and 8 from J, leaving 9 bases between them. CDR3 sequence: CASSQKPRGYTF. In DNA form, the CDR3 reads TGTGCCAGCAGCCAAAAACCTCGGGGCTACACCTTC.

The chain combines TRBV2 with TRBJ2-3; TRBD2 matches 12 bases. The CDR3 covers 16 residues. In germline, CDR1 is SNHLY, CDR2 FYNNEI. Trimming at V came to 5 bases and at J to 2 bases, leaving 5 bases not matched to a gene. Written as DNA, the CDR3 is TGTGCCAGCAGTCGACTAGCGGGGGCCGTCACAGATACGCAGTATTTT. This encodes CASSRLAGAVTDTQYF.

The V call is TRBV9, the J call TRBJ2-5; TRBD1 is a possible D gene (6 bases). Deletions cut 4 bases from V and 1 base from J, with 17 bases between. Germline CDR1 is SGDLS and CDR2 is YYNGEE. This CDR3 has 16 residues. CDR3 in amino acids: CASSPTVWGPQETQYF. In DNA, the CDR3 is TGTGCCAGCAGCCCCACCGTGTGGGGGCCCCAAGAGACCCAGTACTTC.

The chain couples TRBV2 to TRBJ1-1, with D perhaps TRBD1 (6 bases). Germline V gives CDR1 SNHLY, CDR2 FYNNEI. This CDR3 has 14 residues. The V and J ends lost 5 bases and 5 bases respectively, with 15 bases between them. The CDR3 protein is CASSLDRPGTEAFF. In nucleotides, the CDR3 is TGTGCCAGCAGTTTAGACAGGCCGGGGACTGAAGCTTTCTTT.

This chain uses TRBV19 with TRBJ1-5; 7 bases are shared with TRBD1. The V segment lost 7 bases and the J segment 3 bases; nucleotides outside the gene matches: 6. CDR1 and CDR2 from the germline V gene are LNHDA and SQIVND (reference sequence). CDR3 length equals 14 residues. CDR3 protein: CASTLTGSNQPQHF. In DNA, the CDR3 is TGTGCCAGTACCTTGACAGGGTCCAATCAGCCCCAGCATTTT.

This CDR3 reads CAWSAQKYGYTF. CDR3 bases: TGTGCCTGGAGTGCACAGAAGTATGGCTACACCTTC. The chain is built from TRBV30 and TRBJ1-2; D uncertain. There are 12 residues in the CDR3. V was clipped by 1 base and J by 5 bases, with 8 bases between them. In germline, CDR1 is GTSNPN, CDR2 SVGIG (reference sequence).

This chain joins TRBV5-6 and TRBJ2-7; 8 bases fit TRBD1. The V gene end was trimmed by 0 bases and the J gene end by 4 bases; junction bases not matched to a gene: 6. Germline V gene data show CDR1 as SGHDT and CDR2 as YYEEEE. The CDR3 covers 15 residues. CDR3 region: CASSLVGRGLYEQYF. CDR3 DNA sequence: TGTGCCAGCAGCTTGGTGGGCAGGGGGCTATACGAGCAGTACTTC.

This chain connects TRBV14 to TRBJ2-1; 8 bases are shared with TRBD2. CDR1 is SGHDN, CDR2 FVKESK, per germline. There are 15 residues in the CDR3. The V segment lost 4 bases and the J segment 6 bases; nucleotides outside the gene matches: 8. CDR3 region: CASSLGRLARNEQFF. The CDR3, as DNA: TGTGCCAGCAGCCTGGGACGACTAGCGCGCAATGAGCAGTTCTTC.

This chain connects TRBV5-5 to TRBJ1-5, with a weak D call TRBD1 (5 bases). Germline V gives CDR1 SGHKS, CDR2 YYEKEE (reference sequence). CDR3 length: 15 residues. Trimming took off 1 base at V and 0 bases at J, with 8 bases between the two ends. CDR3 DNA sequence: TGTGCCAGCAGCTTGCGGGGGACTAGCAATCAGCCCCAGCATTTT. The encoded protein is CASSLRGTSNQPQHF.

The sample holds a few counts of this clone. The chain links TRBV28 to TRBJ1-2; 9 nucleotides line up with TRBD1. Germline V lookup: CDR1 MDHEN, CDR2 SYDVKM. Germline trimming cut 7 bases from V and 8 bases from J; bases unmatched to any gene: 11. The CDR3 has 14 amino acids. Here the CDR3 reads CASIPPGTGLGYTF. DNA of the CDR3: TGTGCCAGCATCCCTCCAGGGACAGGGCTAGGCTACACCTTC.

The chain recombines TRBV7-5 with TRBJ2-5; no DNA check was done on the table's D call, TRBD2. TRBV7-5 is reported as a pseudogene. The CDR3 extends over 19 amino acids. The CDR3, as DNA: TGTGCCAGAAGCCTGAGGACTAGCGGGGGGCCGTGTCGGCAAGAGACCCAGTACTTC. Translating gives CARSLRTSGGPCRQETQYF.

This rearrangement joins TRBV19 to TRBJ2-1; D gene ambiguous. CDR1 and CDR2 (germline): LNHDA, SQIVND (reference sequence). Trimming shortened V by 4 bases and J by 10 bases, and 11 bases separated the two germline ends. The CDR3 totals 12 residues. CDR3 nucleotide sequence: TGTGCCAGTAGTAAAACCCCGGTGGAGCAGTTCTTC. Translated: CASSKTPVEQFF.

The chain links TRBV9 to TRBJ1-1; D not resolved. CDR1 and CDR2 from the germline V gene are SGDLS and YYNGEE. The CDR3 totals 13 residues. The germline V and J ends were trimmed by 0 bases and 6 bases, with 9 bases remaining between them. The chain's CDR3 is CASSVVGGPEAFF. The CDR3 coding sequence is TGTGCCAGCAGCGTAGTCGGAGGGCCTGAAGCTTTCTTT.

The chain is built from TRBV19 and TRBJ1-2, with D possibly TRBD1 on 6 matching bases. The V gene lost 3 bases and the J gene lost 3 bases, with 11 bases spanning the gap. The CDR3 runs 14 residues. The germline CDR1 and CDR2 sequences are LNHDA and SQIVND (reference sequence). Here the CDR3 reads CASSIRGRDYGYTF. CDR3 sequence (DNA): TGTGCCAGTAGTATCAGGGGACGGGACTATGGCTACACCTTC.

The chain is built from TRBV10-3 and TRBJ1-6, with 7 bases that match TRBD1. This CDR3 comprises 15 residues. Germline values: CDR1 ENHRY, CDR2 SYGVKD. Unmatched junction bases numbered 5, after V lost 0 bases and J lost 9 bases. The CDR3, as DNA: TGTGCCATCAGTGAGTCAGGGGGCGACGGTTCACCCCTCCACTTT. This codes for CAISESGGDGSPLHF.

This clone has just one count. This chain's CDR3 is CASSLSEQGANEQFF. The CDR3 nucleotides are TGTGCCAGCAGCTTGTCCGAACAGGGGGCGAATGAGCAGTTCTTC. The V and J genes are TRBV7-9 and TRBJ2-1, with 9 nucleotides matching TRBD1. CDR3 length: 15 residues. Losses at the gene ends were 3 bases for V and 7 bases for J; bases not matched to a gene: 7. The germline CDR1 and CDR2 sequences are SEHNR and FQNEAQ (reference sequence). The full variable domain, its missing parts supplied by reference TRBV7-9 and TRBJ2-1, is DTGVSQNPRHKITKRGQNVTFRCDPISEHNRLYWYRQTLGQGPEFLTYFQNEAQLEKSRLLSDRFSAERPKGSFSTLEIQRTEQGDSAMYLCASSLSEQGANEQFFGPGTRLTVL.

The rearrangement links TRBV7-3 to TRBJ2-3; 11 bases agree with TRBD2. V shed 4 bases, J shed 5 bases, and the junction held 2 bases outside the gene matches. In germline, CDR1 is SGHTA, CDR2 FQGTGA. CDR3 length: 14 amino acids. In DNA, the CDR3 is TGTGCCAGCAGCTCTGGACTAGCGGGAGATACGCAGTATTTT. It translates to CASSSGLAGDTQYF.

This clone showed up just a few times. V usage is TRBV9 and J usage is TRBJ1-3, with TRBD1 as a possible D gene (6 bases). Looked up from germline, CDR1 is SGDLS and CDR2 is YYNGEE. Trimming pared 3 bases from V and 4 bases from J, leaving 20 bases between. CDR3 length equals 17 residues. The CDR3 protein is CASSASQGGGVGNTIYF. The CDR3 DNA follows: TGTGCCAGCAGCGCCTCTCAAGGGGGGGGCGTGGGAAACACCATATATTTT. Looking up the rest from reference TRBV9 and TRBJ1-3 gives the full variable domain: DSGVTQTPKHLITATGQRVTLRCSPRSGDLSVYWYQQSLDQGLQFLIQYYNGEERAKGNILERFSAQQFPDLHSELNLSSLELGDSALYFCASSASQGGGVGNTIYFGEGSWLTVV.